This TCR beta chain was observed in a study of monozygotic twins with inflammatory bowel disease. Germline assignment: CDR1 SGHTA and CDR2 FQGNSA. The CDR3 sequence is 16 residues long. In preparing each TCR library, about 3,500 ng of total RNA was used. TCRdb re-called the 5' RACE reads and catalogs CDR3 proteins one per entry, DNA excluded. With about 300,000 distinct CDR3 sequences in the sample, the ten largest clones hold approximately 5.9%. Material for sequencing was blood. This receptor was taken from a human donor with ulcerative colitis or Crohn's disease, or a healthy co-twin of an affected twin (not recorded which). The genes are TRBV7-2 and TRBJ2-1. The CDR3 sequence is CASSLVTSGRHNEQFF.